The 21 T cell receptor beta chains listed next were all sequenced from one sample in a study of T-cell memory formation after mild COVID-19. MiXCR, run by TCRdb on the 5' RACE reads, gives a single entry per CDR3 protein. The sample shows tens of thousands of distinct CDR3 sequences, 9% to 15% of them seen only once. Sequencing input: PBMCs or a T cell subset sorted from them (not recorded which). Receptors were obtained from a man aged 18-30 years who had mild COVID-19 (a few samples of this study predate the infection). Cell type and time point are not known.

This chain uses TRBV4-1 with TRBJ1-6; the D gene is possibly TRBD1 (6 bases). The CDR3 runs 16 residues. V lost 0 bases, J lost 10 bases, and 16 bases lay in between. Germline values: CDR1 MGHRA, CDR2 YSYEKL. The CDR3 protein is CASSQELSGVGSPLHF. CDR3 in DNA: TGCGCCAGCAGCCAAGAGCTGTCAGGGGTGGGCTCACCCCTCCACTTT.

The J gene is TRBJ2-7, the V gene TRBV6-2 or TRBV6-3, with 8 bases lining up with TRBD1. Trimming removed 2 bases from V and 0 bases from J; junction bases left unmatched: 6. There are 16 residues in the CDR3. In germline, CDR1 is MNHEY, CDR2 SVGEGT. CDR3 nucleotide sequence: TGTGCCAGCAGTTACCATCCAGGGGGCATCTCCTACGAGCAGTACTTC. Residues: CASSYHPGGISYEQYF.

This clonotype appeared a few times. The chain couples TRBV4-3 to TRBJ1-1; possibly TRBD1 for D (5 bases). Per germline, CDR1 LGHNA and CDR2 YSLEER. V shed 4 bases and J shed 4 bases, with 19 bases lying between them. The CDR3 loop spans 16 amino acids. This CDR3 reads CASSRARGMSGTEAFF. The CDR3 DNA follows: TGCGCCAGCAGCCGGGCGCGGGGGATGAGCGGCACTGAAGCTTTCTTT.

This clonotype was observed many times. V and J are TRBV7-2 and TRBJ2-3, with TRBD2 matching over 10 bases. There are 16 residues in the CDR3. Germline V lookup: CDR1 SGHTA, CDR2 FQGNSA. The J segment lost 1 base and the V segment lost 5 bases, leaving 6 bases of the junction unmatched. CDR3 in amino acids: CASSRNSGGGTDTQYF. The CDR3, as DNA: TGTGCCAGCAGCCGAAACAGCGGGGGGGGCACAGATACGCAGTATTTT.

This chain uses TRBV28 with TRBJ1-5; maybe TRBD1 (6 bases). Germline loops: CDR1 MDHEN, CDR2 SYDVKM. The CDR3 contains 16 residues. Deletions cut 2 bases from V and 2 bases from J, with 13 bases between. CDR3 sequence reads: CASSLRPQGGNQPQHF. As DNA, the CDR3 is TGTGCCAGCAGTTTAAGGCCACAGGGAGGCAATCAGCCCCAGCATTTT.

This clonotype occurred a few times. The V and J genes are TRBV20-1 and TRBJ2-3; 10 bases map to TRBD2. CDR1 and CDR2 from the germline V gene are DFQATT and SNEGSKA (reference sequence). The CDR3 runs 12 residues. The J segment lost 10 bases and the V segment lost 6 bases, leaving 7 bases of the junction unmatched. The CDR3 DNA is TGCAGTGCCAAACCAGCGGGGGGGTCGCAGTATTTT. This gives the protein CSAKPAGGSQYF.

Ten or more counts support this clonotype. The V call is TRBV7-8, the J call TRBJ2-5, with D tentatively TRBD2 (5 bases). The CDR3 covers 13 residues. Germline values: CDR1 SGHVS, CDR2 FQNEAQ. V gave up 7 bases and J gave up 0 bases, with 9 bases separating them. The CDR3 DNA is TGTGCCAGCAACCCCGGGGACCAAGAGACCCAGTACTTC. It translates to CASNPGDQETQYF.

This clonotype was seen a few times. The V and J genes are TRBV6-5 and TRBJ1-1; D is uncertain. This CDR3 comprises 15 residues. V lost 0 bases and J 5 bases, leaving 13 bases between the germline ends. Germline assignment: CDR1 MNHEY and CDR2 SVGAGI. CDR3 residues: CASSYSSTPRTEAFF. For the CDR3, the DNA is TGTGCCAGCAGTTACTCGTCGACTCCAAGAACTGAAGCTTTCTTT.

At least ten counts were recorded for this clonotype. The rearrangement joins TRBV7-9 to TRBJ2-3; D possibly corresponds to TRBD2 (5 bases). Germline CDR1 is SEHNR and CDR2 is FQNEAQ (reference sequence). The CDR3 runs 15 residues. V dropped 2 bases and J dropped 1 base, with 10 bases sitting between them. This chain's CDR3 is CASSLKWRGTDTQYF. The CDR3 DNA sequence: TGTGCCAGCAGCTTAAAGTGGCGGGGCACAGATACGCAGTATTTT. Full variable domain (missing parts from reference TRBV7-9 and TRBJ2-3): DTGVSQNPRHKITKRGQNVTFRCDPISEHNRLYWYRQTLGQGPEFLTYFQNEAQLEKSRLLSDRFSAERPKGSFSTLEIQRTEQGDSAMYLCASSLKWRGTDTQYFGPGTRLTVL.

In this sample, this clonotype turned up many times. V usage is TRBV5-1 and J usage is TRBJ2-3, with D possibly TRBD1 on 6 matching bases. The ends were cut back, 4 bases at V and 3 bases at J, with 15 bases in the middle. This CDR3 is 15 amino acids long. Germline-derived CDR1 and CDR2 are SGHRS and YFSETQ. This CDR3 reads CASSPADSETDTQYF. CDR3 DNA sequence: TGCGCCAGCAGCCCCGCGGACAGTGAGACAGATACGCAGTATTTT.

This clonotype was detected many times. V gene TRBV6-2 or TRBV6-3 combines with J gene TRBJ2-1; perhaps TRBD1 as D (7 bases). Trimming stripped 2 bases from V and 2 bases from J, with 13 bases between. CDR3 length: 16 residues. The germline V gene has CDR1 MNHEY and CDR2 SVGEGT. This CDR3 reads CASSYGAGGPYNEQFF. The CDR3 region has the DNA TGTGCCAGCAGTTACGGTGCAGGGGGGCCCTACAATGAGCAGTTCTTC.

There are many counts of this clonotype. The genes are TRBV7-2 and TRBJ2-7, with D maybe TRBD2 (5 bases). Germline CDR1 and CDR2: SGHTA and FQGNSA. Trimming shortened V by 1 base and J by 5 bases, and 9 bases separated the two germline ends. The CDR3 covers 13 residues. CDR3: CASSLEAENEQYV. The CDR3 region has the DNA TGTGCCAGCAGCTTAGAAGCGGAAAACGAGCAGTACGTC.

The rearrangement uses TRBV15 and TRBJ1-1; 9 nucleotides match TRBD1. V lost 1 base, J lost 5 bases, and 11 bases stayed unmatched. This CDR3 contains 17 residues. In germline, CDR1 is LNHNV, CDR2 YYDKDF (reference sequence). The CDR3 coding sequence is TGTGCCACCAGCAGAGGAGGCACAGGGGGCGCGGGGACTGAAGCTTTCTTT. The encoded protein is CATSRGGTGGAGTEAFF.

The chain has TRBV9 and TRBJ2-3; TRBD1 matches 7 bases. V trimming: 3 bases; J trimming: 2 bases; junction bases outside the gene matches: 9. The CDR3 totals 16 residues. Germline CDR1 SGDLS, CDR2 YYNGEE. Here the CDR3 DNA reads TGTGCCAGCAGCGCCCCAGACAGGGAGATCACAGATACGCAGTATTTT. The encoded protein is CASSAPDREITDTQYF.

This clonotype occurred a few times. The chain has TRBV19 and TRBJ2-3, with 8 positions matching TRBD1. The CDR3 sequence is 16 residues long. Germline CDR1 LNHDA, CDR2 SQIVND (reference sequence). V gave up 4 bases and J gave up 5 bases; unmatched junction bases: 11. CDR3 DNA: TGTGCCAGTAGTACGCCCCGAGACAGGGGTGGAGATACGCAGTATTTT. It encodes CASSTPRDRGGDTQYF.

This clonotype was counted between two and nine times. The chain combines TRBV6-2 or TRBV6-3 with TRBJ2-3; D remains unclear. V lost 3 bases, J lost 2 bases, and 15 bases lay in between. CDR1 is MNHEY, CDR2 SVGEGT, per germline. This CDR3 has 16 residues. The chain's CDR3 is CASSYGNHRPTDTQYF. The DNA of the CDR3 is TGTGCCAGCAGTTATGGTAACCACCGTCCCACAGATACGCAGTATTTT.

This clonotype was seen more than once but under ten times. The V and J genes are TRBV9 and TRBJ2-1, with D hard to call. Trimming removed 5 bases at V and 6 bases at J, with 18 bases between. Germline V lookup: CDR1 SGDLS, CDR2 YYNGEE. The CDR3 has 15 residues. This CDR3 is CASSPTRTRVNEQFF. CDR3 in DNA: TGTGCCAGCAGTCCCACCCGGACGCGAGTCAATGAGCAGTTCTTC.

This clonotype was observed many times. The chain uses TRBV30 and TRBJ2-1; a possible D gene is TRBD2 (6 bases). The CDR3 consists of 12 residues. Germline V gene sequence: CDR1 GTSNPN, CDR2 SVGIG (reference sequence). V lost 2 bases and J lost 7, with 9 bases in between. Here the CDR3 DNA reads TGTGCCTGGAGTCTTGGGGGGAATGAGCAGTTCTTC. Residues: CAWSLGGNEQFF.

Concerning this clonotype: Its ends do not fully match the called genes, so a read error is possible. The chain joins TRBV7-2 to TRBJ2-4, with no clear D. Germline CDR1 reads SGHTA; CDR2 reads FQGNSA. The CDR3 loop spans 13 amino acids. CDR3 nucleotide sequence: TGTGCCAGCAGCTTAACTATGGTCCACCGCCTGAACTTC. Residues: CASSLTMVHRLNF.

The CDR3 reads CASSFEEGIYEQYF. The CDR3, as DNA: TGTGCCAGCAGTTTCGAGGAAGGCATCTACGAGCAGTACTTC. This sequence joins TRBV12-3 or TRBV12-4 and TRBJ2-7; no clear D. The germline V and J ends were trimmed by 3 bases and 3 bases, with 12 bases remaining between them. This CDR3 region has 14 residues.

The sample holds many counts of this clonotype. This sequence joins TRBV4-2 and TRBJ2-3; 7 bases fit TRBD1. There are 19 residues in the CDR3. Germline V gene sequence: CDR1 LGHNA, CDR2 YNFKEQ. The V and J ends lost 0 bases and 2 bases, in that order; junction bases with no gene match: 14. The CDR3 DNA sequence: TGTGCCAGCAGCCAAGAAAGGGGGCATAACGGAGGCCTCACAGATACGCAGTATTTT. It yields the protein CASSQERGHNGGLTDTQYF.